This TCR beta chain emerged from a study of neurological immune-mediated disorders. Study-level results: The expanded clones of different subjects shared no CDR3 amino acid sequences (suggesting private repertoires in all groups). HTLV-1-associated myelopathy had the most TCR clonal expansion, whereas multiple sclerosis had the least (lower than in healthy controls).

In this sample, this clonotype turned up many times. No antigen is known for it. CDR3 length equals 13 residues. CDR1 is DFQATT and CDR2 is SNEGSKA in the germline V gene (reference sequence). J gave up 0 bases and V 3 bases, and 0 bases lay outside the gene matches. Time point specified: longitudinal time-point 1 (baseline). Libraries used 2 million unsorted PBMCs kept frozen in RNAlater. TCRdb called the 5' RACE reads again in MiXCR, with one record for every CDR3 protein. The sample consists of tens of thousands of distinct CDR3 sequences, roughly an eighth of them appearing once. The V and J genes are TRBV20-1 and TRBJ1-1; 8 nucleotides agree with TRBD1. The clonotype was recovered from a female donor with HTLV-1-associated myelopathy (HAM/TSP). Sequences were obtained from PBMCs. CDR3 sequence: CSARTGVNTEAFF. For the CDR3, the DNA is TGCAGTGCTAGGACAGGGGTGAACACTGAAGCTTTCTTT.